Listed here are 28 T cell receptor beta chains from one sample, sequenced in a study of T cells in Graves' hyperthyroidism and ophthalmopathy. From RNA transcripts, TCR beta CDR3 regions were amplified. A first-round RT-PCR of the TCR CDR3 used the HTBI primer set. TCRdb ran MiXCR on the multiplex PCR reads and lists one entry per CDR3 protein. Of about 360,000 distinct CDR3 sequences in the sample, roughly 13% were seen once. The material sequenced was blood. These receptors all come from a man aged 25-45 years with Graves' hyperthyroidism that later progressed to Graves' ophthalmopathy.

This clonotype was detected ten times or more. V and J are TRBV12-3 or TRBV12-4 and TRBJ2-7; D not certain. V was clipped by 5 bases and J by 2 bases, with 10 bases between them. The CDR3 has 13 amino acids. The CDR3 protein is CASSPPSAYEQYF. The CDR3, as DNA: TGTGCCAGCAGTCCCCCTTCGGCCTACGAGCAGTACTTC.

This clonotype was recorded once. A much larger clone lies one base from this, so it may be a read error. V usage is TRBV28 and J usage is TRBJ1-5; D not certain. Between the trimmed V and J ends, which lost 3 bases and 5 bases, there was a span of 17 bases. Germline CDR1 MDHEN, CDR2 SYDVKM. The CDR3 totals 16 residues. CDR3 residues: CASSFIGFGVDQPQHF. CDR3 nucleotide sequence: TGTGCCAGCAGTTTCATAGGGTTCGGGGTCGATCAGCCCCAGCATTTT.

The chain joins TRBV5-1 to TRBJ1-6; TRBD1 agrees at 9 bases. CDR1 is SGHRS, CDR2 YFSETQ, per germline. CDR3 length equals 15 residues. V dropped 0 bases and J dropped 10; count of bases not matched to a gene: 5. CDR3 residues: CASSLDGQGLSPLHF. The CDR3, as DNA: TGCGCCAGCAGCTTGGATGGACAGGGGCTCTCACCCCTCCACTTT.

The chain carries TRBV5-6 and TRBJ2-7; no firm D call. The V gene's germline CDR1 is SGHDT and CDR2 YYEEEE. The CDR3 covers 15 residues. V was trimmed by 0 bases and J by 5 bases, leaving 15 bases between them. The chain's CDR3 is CASSLDGPNRDEQYF. As DNA, the CDR3 is TGTGCCAGCAGCTTGGACGGACCCAATCGCGACGAGCAGTACTTC.

V gene TRBV4-1 combines with J gene TRBJ2-1; 11 nucleotides agree with TRBD2. The germline V gene encodes CDR1 MGHRA and CDR2 YSYEKL. The CDR3 length is 16 residues. J was trimmed by 2 bases and V by 1 base; bases with no gene match: 1. This CDR3 reads CASSQVSGGAYNEQFF. DNA for the CDR3: TGCGCCAGCAGCCAAGTTAGCGGGGGGGCCTACAATGAGCAGTTCTTC.

This clonotype has ten or more counts. The gene calls are TRBV11-2 and TRBJ2-1, with TRBD2 matching 7 bases. The CDR3 consists of 13 residues. CDR1 and CDR2 (germline): SGHAT, FQNNGV. Losses at the gene ends were 1 base for V and 9 bases for J; bases not matched to a gene: 3. The DNA of the CDR3 is TGTGCCAGCAGCTTAGGGGGGGGTAGTGAGCAGTTCTTC. Encoded protein: CASSLGGGSEQFF.

This clonotype was observed at least ten times. This sequence joins TRBV16 and TRBJ1-3, with D uncertain. Germline lookup yields CDR1 KGHSY and CDR2 FQNENV. This CDR3 is 14 amino acids long. V was clipped by 2 bases and J by 0 bases, with 5 bases between them. The CDR3 DNA is TGTGCCAGCAGCCAAGACCTCTCTGGAAACACCATATATTTT. Its translation is CASSQDLSGNTIYF.

The chain combines TRBV6-5 with TRBJ1-2; 11 nucleotides agree with TRBD1. There are 16 residues in the CDR3. Losses at the gene ends were 5 bases for V and 4 bases for J; bases not matched to a gene: 9. Germline V gene sequence: CDR1 MNHEY, CDR2 SVGAGI. This CDR3 reads CASSNPGQGAAYGYTF. CDR3 DNA sequence: TGTGCCAGCAGTAACCCCGGACAGGGGGCAGCCTATGGCTACACCTTC.

There are many counts of this clonotype. The V gene is TRBV7-9, the J gene TRBJ2-5, with a tentative D call TRBD1 (5 bases). V lost 5 bases, J lost 2 bases, and 12 bases lay in between. CDR1 is SEHNR and CDR2 is FQNEAQ in the germline V gene (reference sequence). The CDR3 contains 14 residues. In nucleotides, the CDR3 is TGTGCCAGCAGCCATAGACAGATTCAAGAGACCCAGTACTTC. Its protein is CASSHRQIQETQYF.

The genes are TRBV11-2 and TRBJ2-5; TRBD2 matches 11 bases. The ends lost 2 bases at V and 7 bases at J; junction bases unmatched: 9. Looked up from germline, CDR1 is SGHAT and CDR2 is FQNNGV. The CDR3 has 16 residues. The CDR3, as DNA: TGTGCCAGCAGCTTATTTAGCGGGGGGGGTATCCGGACCCAGTACTTC. This gives the protein CASSLFSGGGIRTQYF.

The V gene is TRBV24-1, the J gene TRBJ2-1; 9 bases line up with TRBD1. This CDR3 contains 15 residues. The V segment lost 5 bases and the J segment 4 bases; nucleotides outside the gene matches: 5. The germline CDR1 and CDR2 sequences are KGHDR and SFDVKD. CDR3 amino acids: CATSVNRGRYNEQFF. CDR3 bases: TGTGCCACCAGTGTTAACAGGGGGCGTTACAATGAGCAGTTCTTC.

There are many counts of this clonotype. V is TRBV7-2 and J is TRBJ2-3; perhaps TRBD2 as D (5 bases). This CDR3 is built from 13 residues. Germline V CDR1 and CDR2: SGHTA, FQGNSA. V was clipped by 0 bases and J by 6 bases, with 7 bases between them. The CDR3 loop is CASSLAGMDTQYF. The DNA for the CDR3 is TGTGCCAGCAGCTTAGCCGGGATGGATACGCAGTATTTT. Supplemented by reference TRBV7-2 and TRBJ2-3, the full variable domain reads GAGVSQSPSNKVTEKGKDVELRCDPISGHTALYWYRQSLGQGLEFLIYFQGNSAPDKSGLPSDRFSAERTGGSVSTLTIQRTQQEDSAVYLCASSLAGMDTQYFGPGTRLTVL.

The gene calls are TRBV5-1 and TRBJ1-1; 7 nucleotides match TRBD1. CDR1 is SGHRS, CDR2 YFSETQ, per germline. Germline trimming cut 1 base from V and 2 bases from J; bases unmatched to any gene: 5. This CDR3 has 15 amino acids. The CDR3 here is CASSLKGTANTEAFF. Here the CDR3 DNA reads TGCGCCAGCAGCTTGAAGGGGACAGCCAACACTGAAGCTTTCTTT.

Ten or more counts support this clonotype. The V call is TRBV11-1, the J call TRBJ2-5, with 7 nucleotides matching TRBD2. Germline CDR1 is SGHAT and CDR2 is FQDESV (reference sequence). J gave up 5 bases and V 0 bases, and 6 bases lay outside the gene matches. The CDR3 is 15 residues long. The CDR3 region has the DNA TGTGCCAGCAGCTTAGCCGGGTTCGGGGGGGAGACCCAGTACTTC. Residues: CASSLAGFGGETQYF.

The CDR3 loop is CASSLDRVAANIQYF. CDR3 in DNA: TGTGCCAGCAGTCTCGACAGGGTAGCCGCAAACATTCAGTACTTC. The chain combines TRBV6-5 with TRBJ2-4; 7 positions match TRBD1. The CDR3 sequence is 15 residues long. The V segment lost 5 bases and the J segment 6 bases; nucleotides outside the gene matches: 10. Germline loops: CDR1 MNHEY, CDR2 SVGAGI.

This clonotype appeared many times. The chain uses TRBV6-5 and TRBJ1-6; 7 bases align to TRBD1. CDR3 size: 15 residues. Germline assignment: CDR1 MNHEY and CDR2 SVGAGI. V shed 0 bases and J 9 bases; nucleotides not matched to a gene: 5. CDR3 residues: CASSYSRQGGSPLHF. The CDR3 DNA reads TGTGCCAGCAGTTACTCGCGACAGGGAGGTTCACCCCTCCACTTT.

This clonotype occurred many times. The chain joins TRBV6-1 to TRBJ2-3; D is possibly TRBD1 (5 bases). V lost 2 bases to trimming and J lost 5 bases, with 14 bases between them. This CDR3 has 15 residues. CDR1 and CDR2 (germline): MNHNS, SASEGT. CDR3 sequence (DNA): TGTGCCAGCAGTGAACCCTATGACAGTCGAGATACGCAGTATTTT. It codes for CASSEPYDSRDTQYF.

This clonotype has at least ten counts. The rearrangement uses TRBV12-3 or TRBV12-4 and TRBJ1-1; 8 nucleotides line up with TRBD1. The CDR3 has 15 amino acids. V gave up 2 bases and J gave up 0 bases; unmatched junction bases: 2. For the CDR3, the DNA is TGTGCCAGCAGTTTACGACAGGGGATGAACACTGAAGCTTTCTTT. This sequence encodes CASSLRQGMNTEAFF.

This clonotype occurred many times. The chain recombines TRBV7-9 with TRBJ2-3; the D gene is possibly TRBD1 (6 bases). The CDR3 has 15 residues. CDR1 and CDR2 (germline): SEHNR, FQNEAQ (reference sequence). V lost 4 bases, J lost 3 bases, and 14 bases lay in between. The CDR3 DNA reads TGTGCCAGCAGCTCCACAGGGTTGAGGACAGATACGCAGTATTTT. Encoded protein: CASSSTGLRTDTQYF.

This clonotype was counted only a few times. This chain uses TRBV11-2 with TRBJ1-6; D is unclear. Germline CDR1 is SGHAT and CDR2 is FQNNGV. Trimming took 5 bases from V and 0 from J, leaving 8 bases between them. The CDR3 runs 15 residues. The CDR3 reads CASSLLSSYNSPLHF. The CDR3 region has the DNA TGTGCCAGCAGCCTATTAAGCTCCTATAATTCACCCCTCCACTTT. The full variable domain, in which reference TRBV11-2 and TRBJ1-6 provide the parts outside the CDR3, is EAGVAQSPRYKIIEKRQSVAFWCNPISGHATLYWYQQILGQGPKLLIQFQNNGVVDDSQLPKDRFSAERLKGVDSTLKIQPAKLEDSAVYLCASSLLSSYNSPLHFGNGTRLTVT.

This clonotype was found many times. The chain has TRBV7-2 and TRBJ2-5; a possible D gene is TRBD1 (5 bases). V was trimmed by 4 bases and J by 5 bases, leaving 14 bases between them. This CDR3 contains 14 residues. Germline CDR1 is SGHTA and CDR2 is FQGNSA. DNA of the CDR3: TGTGCCAGCAGCTGGACATTGAGGCCTGAGACCCAGTACTTC. This sequence encodes CASSWTLRPETQYF.

At least ten counts were recorded for this clonotype. The gene calls are TRBV14 and TRBJ2-5; 9 positions match TRBD2. Trimming removed 0 bases from V and 5 bases from J; junction bases left unmatched: 4. The CDR3 totals 15 residues. CDR1 is SGHDN and CDR2 is FVKESK in the germline V gene. In DNA form, the CDR3 reads TGTGCCAGCAGCCAAGATCTAGGACTAGCGGAGACCCAGTACTTC. Translating it yields CASSQDLGLAETQYF.

This clonotype was counted many times. V and J are TRBV2 and TRBJ1-4; 11 bases are shared with TRBD1. The CDR3 totals 16 residues. Germline-derived CDR1 and CDR2 are SNHLY and FYNNEI. With 7 bases clipped from V and 2 bases from J, the junction kept 6 bases outside the gene matches. The CDR3 bases are TGTGCCAGCAATGGACAGGGGGCGATTACTAATGAAAAACTGTTTTTT. The encoded protein is CASNGQGAITNEKLFF.

In this sample, this clonotype turned up many times. V is TRBV28 and J is TRBJ2-5; the match to TRBD2 covers 8 bases. Germline V gene data show CDR1 as MDHEN and CDR2 as SYDVKM. With V trimmed by 6 bases and J by 1 base, 7 bases remained unmatched. This CDR3 contains 15 residues. The chain's CDR3 is CASRLAGPIQETQYF. The CDR3 DNA is TGTGCCAGCAGGTTAGCGGGGCCCATCCAAGAGACCCAGTACTTC.

This clonotype has a count of ten or more. This sequence joins TRBV5-8 and TRBJ1-2; the D is unclear. The CDR3 has 12 amino acids. Germline assignment: CDR1 SGHTS and CDR2 YDEGEE. Trimming shortened V by 4 bases and J by 1 base, and 5 bases separated the two germline ends. The CDR3 reads CASSPNNYGYTF. CDR3 DNA sequence: TGTGCCAGCAGCCCTAATAACTATGGCTACACCTTC.

This clonotype was observed many times. The V gene is TRBV7-9, the J gene TRBJ2-1; 10 nucleotides line up with TRBD2. CDR1 is SEHNR, CDR2 FQNEAQ, per germline (reference sequence). The CDR3 spans 16 residues. The ends lost 5 bases at V and 9 bases at J; junction bases unmatched: 13. In DNA, the CDR3 is TGTGCCAGCAGCCCCCTTAGCGGGGGGCCCCTTGGTGAGCAGTTCTTC. Amino acid sequence: CASSPLSGGPLGEQFF.

In this sample, this clonotype turned up many times. CDR3 amino acids: CASSEGFTMGRAEAFF. The CDR3 region has the DNA TGTGCCAGCAGTGAAGGATTCACAATGGGTCGCGCTGAAGCTTTCTTT. The chain couples TRBV6-1 to TRBJ1-1, with D unresolved. Trimming took off 1 base at V and 6 bases at J, with 18 bases between the two ends. This CDR3 contains 16 residues. The germline V gene has CDR1 MNHNS and CDR2 SASEGT.

This clonotype was counted many times. The chain employs TRBV5-1 and TRBJ1-1, with D perhaps TRBD1 (5 bases). CDR3 length: 15 amino acids. V was trimmed by 0 bases and J by 6 bases, leaving 15 bases between them. Looked up from germline, CDR1 is SGHRS and CDR2 is YFSETQ. The CDR3 is CASSLVVGGGSEAFF. Written as DNA, the CDR3 is TGCGCCAGCAGCTTGGTGGTCGGCGGGGGATCTGAAGCTTTCTTT. Full variable domain (rest looked up from reference TRBV5-1 and TRBJ1-1): KAGVTQTPRYLIKTRGQQVTLSCSPISGHRSVSWYQQTPGQGLQFLFEYFSETQRNKGNFPGRFSGRQFSNSRSEMNVSTLELGDSALYLCASSLVVGGGSEAFFGQGTRLTVV.